This TCR beta chain was documented in a study of blood T cell repertoires in COVID-19. This CDR3 contains 16 residues. Trimming removed 4 bases from V and 1 base from J, with 14 bases in between. CDR1 is SGHNT and CDR2 is YYREEE in the germline V gene (reference sequence). Here immunoSEQ multiplex PCR was the method, and the copy in TCRdb shows in-frame clones only, minus some. The table has more than 70,000 clones, 85% to 90% seen once. The chain employs TRBV5-4 and TRBJ1-4; D is perhaps TRBD1 (5 bases). The specimen sequenced was peripheral blood. The TCR was taken from a man aged 55 to 69 with acute or convalescent COVID-19. CDR3 in DNA: TGTGCCAGCAGCCTTGGGGCCGATTTAACTAATGAAAAACTGTTTTTT. Residues: CASSLGADLTNEKLFF.